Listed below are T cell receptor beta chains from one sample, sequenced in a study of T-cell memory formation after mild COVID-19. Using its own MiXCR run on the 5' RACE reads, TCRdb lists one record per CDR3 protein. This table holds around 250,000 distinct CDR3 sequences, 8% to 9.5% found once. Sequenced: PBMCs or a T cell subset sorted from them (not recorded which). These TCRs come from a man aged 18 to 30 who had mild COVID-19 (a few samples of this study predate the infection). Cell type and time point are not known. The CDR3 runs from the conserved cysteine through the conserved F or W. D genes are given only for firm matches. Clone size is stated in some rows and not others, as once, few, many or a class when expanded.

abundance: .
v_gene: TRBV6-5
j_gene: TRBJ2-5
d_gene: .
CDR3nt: TGTGCCAGCAGTTATGCGGGGTCGGAGACCCAGTACTTC
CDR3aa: CASSYAGSETQYF

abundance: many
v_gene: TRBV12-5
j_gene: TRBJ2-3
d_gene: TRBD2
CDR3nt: TGTGCTAGTGGTTTGGGACTAGCGGGGGGGGGAACCTACACAGATACGCAGTATTTT
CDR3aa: CASGLGLAGGGTYTDTQYF

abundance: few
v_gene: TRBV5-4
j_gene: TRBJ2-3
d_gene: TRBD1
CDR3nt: TGTGCCAGCAGCTTGGTGGGGACAGGGTGGACAGATACGCAGTATTTT
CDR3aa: CASSLVGTGWTDTQYF

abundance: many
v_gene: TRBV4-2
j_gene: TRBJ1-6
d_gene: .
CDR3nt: TGTGCCAGCAGCCAAGATCCGGGGACGTTTTATAATTCACCCCTCCACTTT
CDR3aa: CASSQDPGTFYNSPLHF

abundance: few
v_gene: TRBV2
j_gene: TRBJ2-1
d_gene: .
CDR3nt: TGTGCCAGCCTCTCGGCGGGACCAAACAATGAGCAGTTCTTC
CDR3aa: CASLSAGPNNEQFF

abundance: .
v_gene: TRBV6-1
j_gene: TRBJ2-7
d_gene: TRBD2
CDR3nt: TGTGCCAGCAGTAACCGGGGGGTCCTCTACGAGCAGTACTTC
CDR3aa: CASSNRGVLYEQYF

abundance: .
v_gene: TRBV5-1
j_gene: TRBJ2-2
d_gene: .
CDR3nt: TGCGCCAGCAGCTTGGTTGCGGGTTCGGCCGGGGAGCTGTTTTTT
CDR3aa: CASSLVAGSAGELFF

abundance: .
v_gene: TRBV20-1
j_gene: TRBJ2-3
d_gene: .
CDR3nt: TGCAGTGCTAGATCGAGGGGCGCCTTTACGCAGTATTTT
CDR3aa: CSARSRGAFTQYF

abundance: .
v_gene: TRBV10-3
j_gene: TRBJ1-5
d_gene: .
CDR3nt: TGTGCCATCAGTCCGAACAATCAGCCCCAGCATTTT
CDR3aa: CAISPNNQPQHF

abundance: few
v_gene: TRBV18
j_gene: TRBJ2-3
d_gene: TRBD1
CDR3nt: TGTGCCAGCTCACCAACGTCGACAGGGAGCACAGATACGCAGTATTTT
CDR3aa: CASSPTSTGSTDTQYF

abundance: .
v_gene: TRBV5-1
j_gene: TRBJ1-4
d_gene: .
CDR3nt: TGCGCCAGCAGCTTGTACAGGCAGCCCGGTGAAAAACTGTTTTTT
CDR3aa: CASSLYRQPGEKLFF

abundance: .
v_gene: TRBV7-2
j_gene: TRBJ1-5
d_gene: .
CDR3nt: TGTGCCAGCAGCCCAAGGGGGGGGGCCCACCAGCCCCAGCATTTT
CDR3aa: CASSPRGGAHQPQHF

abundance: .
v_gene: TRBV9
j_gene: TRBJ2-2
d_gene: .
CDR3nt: TGTGCCAGCAGCCCGACCCTACCCGCGAACACCGGGGAGCTGTTTTTT
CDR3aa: CASSPTLPANTGELFF

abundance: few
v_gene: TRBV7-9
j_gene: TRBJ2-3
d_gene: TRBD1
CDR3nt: TGTGCCAGCAGCACCACTAGGACAGGGGGGTCCACAGATACGCAGTATTTT
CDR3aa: CASSTTRTGGSTDTQYF

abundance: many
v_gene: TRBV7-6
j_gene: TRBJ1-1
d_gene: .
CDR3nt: TGTGCCAGCAGCGTAGGTGCAGGGGCAGCGAACACTGAAGCTTTCTTT
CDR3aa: CASSVGAGAANTEAFF

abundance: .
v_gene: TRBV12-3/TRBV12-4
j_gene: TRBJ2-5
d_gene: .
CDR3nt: TGTGCCAGCAGTTATACTGGGGGCTCGGAGACCCAGTACTTC
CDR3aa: CASSYTGGSETQYF

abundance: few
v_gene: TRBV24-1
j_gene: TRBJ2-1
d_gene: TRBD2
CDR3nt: TGTGCCACCAGTGAGCGGGGGGATGAGCAGTTCTTC
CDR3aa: CATSERGDEQFF

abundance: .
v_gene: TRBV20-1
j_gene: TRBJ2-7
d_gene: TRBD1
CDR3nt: TGCAGTGCTAGGGAACCGGGACAGCGGGAGCAGTACTTC
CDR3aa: CSAREPGQREQYF

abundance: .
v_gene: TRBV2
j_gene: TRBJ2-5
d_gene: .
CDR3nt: TGTGCCAGCAGTCCTAGTTGGGGTGGGGAGACCCAGTACTTC
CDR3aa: CASSPSWGGETQYF

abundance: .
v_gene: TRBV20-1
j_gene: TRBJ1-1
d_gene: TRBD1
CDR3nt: TGCAGTGCTATACGGGACAGGGGAATTCACCGGGCGTTT
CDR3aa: CSAIRDRGIHRAF

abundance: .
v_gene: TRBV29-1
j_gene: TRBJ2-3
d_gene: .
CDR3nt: TGCACCGGGACTGGGGTGTCGACAGATACGCAGTATTTT
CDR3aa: CTGTGVSTDTQYF

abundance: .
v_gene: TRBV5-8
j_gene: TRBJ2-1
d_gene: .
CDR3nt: TGTGCCAGCAGCCCGGACGGGGATAGGCAGTTCTTC
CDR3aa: CASSPDGDRQFF

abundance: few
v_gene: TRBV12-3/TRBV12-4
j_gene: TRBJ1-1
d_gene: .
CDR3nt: TGTGCCAGCACCGTAGGGGCCGCGAACACTGAAGCTTTCTTT
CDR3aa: CASTVGAANTEAFF

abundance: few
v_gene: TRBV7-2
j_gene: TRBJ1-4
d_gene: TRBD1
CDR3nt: TGTGCCAGCAGCCAGGGGGCAGGGGAAAAACTGTTTTTT
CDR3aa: CASSQGAGEKLFF

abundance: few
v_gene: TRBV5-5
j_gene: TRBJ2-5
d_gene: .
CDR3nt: TGTGCCAGCAGCCTAGGGGGGCTCCCAACGAGGGAGACCCAGTACTTC
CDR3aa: CASSLGGLPTRETQYF